These 25 T cell receptor beta chains were sequenced from one sample in a study of blood T cell repertoires in COVID-19. Profiled with immunoSEQ multiplex PCR; TCRdb holds only in-frame clones, not every one. Among 200,000 to 300,000 clones listed, approximately 86% were seen once. Sequencing input: PBMCs or T cells enriched from blood (not recorded which). Receptors originate from a woman in her forties with acute COVID-19.

This clone was seen just once. V gene TRBV19 combines with J gene TRBJ1-5; TRBD1 agrees at 9 bases. This CDR3 has 16 residues. CDR1 is LNHDA and CDR2 is SQIVND in the germline V gene (reference sequence). V lost 4 bases, J lost 7 bases, and 11 bases stayed unmatched. In DNA form, the CDR3 reads TGTGCCAGTAGTAGCCGGGACAGGGAACCCAACCAGCCCCAGCATTTT. Translating gives CASSSRDREPNQPQHF. Together with reference TRBV19 and TRBJ1-5, the CDR3 gives the full variable domain: DGGITQSPKYLFRKEGQNVTLSCEQNLNHDAMYWYRQDPGQGLRLIYYSQIVNDFQKGDIAEGYSVSREKKESFPLTVTSAQKNPTAFYLCASSSRDREPNQPQHFGDGTRLSIL.

CDR3 nucleotide sequence: TGTGCCAGCAGTCCGACGGGACTGGTCAGCTCCTACAATGAGCAGTTCTTC. Protein product: CASSPTGLVSSYNEQFF. This rearrangement joins TRBV27 to TRBJ2-1; D perhaps matches TRBD2 (6 bases). V was cut by 5 bases and J by 0 bases, with 17 bases left in between. Germline V gene lookup returns CDR1 MNHEY and CDR2 SMNVEV (reference sequence). The CDR3 has 17 amino acids.

The CDR3 sequence: CASSSDRADEQFF. In DNA, the CDR3 is TGTGCCAGCAGCTCGGACAGGGCCGATGAGCAGTTCTTC. V usage is TRBV7-9 and J usage is TRBJ2-1; 8 bases map to TRBD1. The CDR3 contains 13 residues. Trimming took 4 bases from V and 8 from J; bases not matched to a gene: 4. Per the germline V gene, CDR1 is SEHNR and CDR2 is FQNEAQ (reference sequence).

This chain links TRBV15 with TRBJ1-6, with D hard to call. Trimming removed 0 bases from V and 7 bases from J, with 10 bases in between. CDR1 is LNHNV, CDR2 YYDKDF, per germline (reference sequence). The CDR3 covers 15 residues. This CDR3 reads CATSRDPWANSPLHF. CDR3 DNA sequence: TGTGCCACCAGCAGAGATCCATGGGCGAATTCACCCCTCCACTTT.

CDR3 in amino acids: CASSMTDSGANVLTF. The CDR3 nucleotides read TGTGCCAGCAGCATGACAGACTCTGGGGCCAACGTCCTGACTTTC. The chain employs TRBV7-9 and TRBJ2-6; D may be TRBD1 (5 bases). The CDR3 covers 15 residues. Germline CDR1 SEHNR, CDR2 FQNEAQ (reference sequence). V lost 5 bases and J 0 bases, leaving 8 bases between the germline ends.

The CDR3: CASSQALAGGKETQYF. The CDR3 nucleotides are TGTGCCAGCAGCCAAGCCCTAGCGGGAGGGAAAGAGACCCAGTACTTC. The chain links TRBV3-1 (or the pseudogene TRBV3-2) to TRBJ2-5, with 12 bases aligning to TRBD2. V lost 1 base, J lost 3 bases, and 3 bases stayed unmatched. The CDR3 has 16 residues. Looked up from germline, CDR1 is LGHDT and CDR2 is YNNKEL (reference sequence).

The chain combines TRBV6-4 with TRBJ1-1; D unclear. Germline V CDR1 and CDR2: MRHNA, SNTAGT. CDR3 size: 13 residues. Trimming cost V 4 bases and J 5 bases, with 11 bases left between them. In nucleotides, the CDR3 is TGTGCCAGCAGTGCCGTCATCGGGACTGAAGCTTTCTTT. Translating gives CASSAVIGTEAFF.

The J gene is TRBJ2-6, the V gene TRBV23-1; D is undetermined. TRBV23-1 falls under the ORF class, with uncertain function. V dropped 0 bases and J dropped 4 bases, with 25 bases sitting between them. This CDR3 contains 21 residues. Here the CDR3 reads CASSQSYPAFQASSGANVLTF. CDR3 DNA sequence: TGCGCCAGCAGTCAATCGTATCCCGCTTTCCAGGCGTCGTCAGGGGCCAACGTCCTGACTTTC.

The chain joins TRBV19 to TRBJ2-1; D not resolved. CDR1 is LNHDA, CDR2 SQIVND, per germline (reference sequence). The CDR3 consists of 14 residues. Trimming left V 6 bases short and J 5 bases short, with 14 bases between. Written as DNA, the CDR3 is TGTGCCAGTAGCCCTACTACGACCCACAATGAGCAGTTCTTC. Protein: CASSPTTTHNEQFF.

This clone turned up a few times. V usage is TRBV7-3 and J usage is TRBJ2-7, with TRBD2 matching 7 bases. V dropped 2 bases and J dropped 2; count of bases not matched to a gene: 6. The CDR3 loop spans 15 amino acids. From germline, CDR1 is SGHTA and CDR2 FQGTGA. The CDR3 sequence: CASSLFSSGPYEQYF. CDR3 bases: TGTGCCAGCAGCTTATTTTCTAGCGGACCCTACGAGCAGTACTTC.

This chain joins TRBV19 and TRBJ2-1; 12 positions agree with TRBD2. Looked up from germline, CDR1 is LNHDA and CDR2 is SQIVND (reference sequence). V lost 9 bases, J lost 9 bases, and 9 bases stayed unmatched. The CDR3 consists of 14 residues. The CDR3 DNA reads TGTGCCAGCAGGACTAGCGGGAATAACGGTGAGCAGTTCTTC. It yields the protein CASRTSGNNGEQFF.

The chain is built from TRBV6-2 or TRBV6-3 and TRBJ2-5; D not certain. Germline V gene data show CDR1 as MNHEY and CDR2 as SVGEGT. Deletions cut 1 base from V and 1 base from J, with 7 bases between. The CDR3 length is 14 residues. The CDR3 is CASSYYYSQETQYF. CDR3 nucleotide sequence: TGTGCCAGCAGTTACTATTACTCCCAAGAGACCCAGTACTTC.

The chain couples TRBV27 to TRBJ2-7; TRBD1 matches 10 bases. Germline CDR1 MNHEY, CDR2 SMNVEV (reference sequence). This CDR3 is 14 amino acids long. J gave up 7 bases and V 4 bases, and 7 bases lay outside the gene matches. The DNA for the CDR3 is TGTGCCAGCAGTTCGAGGACAGGGGGGAGGGAGCAGTACTTC. Translating gives CASSSRTGGREQYF.

This chain connects TRBV7-2 to TRBJ2-1; TRBD2 matches at 7 bases. This CDR3 spans 16 amino acids. CDR1 and CDR2 (germline): SGHTA, FQGNSA. V lost 1 base, J lost 4 bases, and 7 bases stayed unmatched. The CDR3 reads CASSLVGSGVYNEQFF. The DNA of the CDR3 is TGTGCCAGCAGCTTAGTCGGCAGCGGGGTTTACAATGAGCAGTTCTTC.

The chain links TRBV28 to TRBJ2-2, with D maybe TRBD2 (6 bases). Germline-derived CDR1 and CDR2 are MDHEN and SYDVKM. The CDR3 has 15 amino acids. The V gene lost 4 bases and the J gene lost 6 bases, with 15 bases spanning the gap. The CDR3 loop reads CASSSLAYGSGELFF. The CDR3 DNA sequence: TGTGCCAGCAGTTCGCTAGCGTATGGGTCCGGGGAGCTGTTTTTT. Together with reference TRBV28 and TRBJ2-2, the CDR3 gives the full variable domain: DVKVTQSSRYLVKRTGEKVFLECVQDMDHENMFWYRQDPGLGLRLIYFSYDVKMKEKGDIPEGYSVSREKKERFSLILESASTNQTSMYLCASSSLAYGSGELFFGEGSRLTVL.

The V call is TRBV6-5, the J call TRBJ1-2, with D perhaps TRBD1 (6 bases). V lost 0 bases, J lost 7 bases, and 12 bases lay in between. There are 14 residues in the CDR3. CDR1 is MNHEY, CDR2 SVGAGI, per germline. The CDR3 spells CASSYSQGSGGYTF. In DNA, the CDR3 is TGTGCCAGCAGTTACTCACAGGGTTCAGGTGGCTACACCTTC.

A single count supports this clone. This chain uses TRBV13 with TRBJ1-1, with D tentatively TRBD1 (6 bases). V dropped 5 bases and J dropped 1 base, with 11 bases sitting between them. The CDR3 is made up of 14 amino acids. In germline, CDR1 is PRHDT, CDR2 FYEKMQ (reference sequence). This CDR3 is CASSLGQQNTEAFF. The DNA of the CDR3 is TGTGCCAGCAGCCTCGGACAGCAGAACACTGAAGCTTTCTTT.

The chain couples TRBV10-3 to TRBJ1-1; TRBD1 might be the D (6 bases). The CDR3 totals 13 residues. CDR1 and CDR2 from the germline V gene are ENHRY and SYGVKD. V dropped 7 bases and J dropped 4 bases, with 13 bases sitting between them. CDR3 in DNA: TGTGCCATCACCCCGGACAGTCTCACTGAAGCTTTCTTT. It is translated as CAITPDSLTEAFF.

The rearrangement uses TRBV5-4 and TRBJ2-7; TRBD2 aligns across 8 bases. The CDR3 runs to 15 residues. The trim removed 1 base at V and 6 bases at J, leaving 9 bases unmatched. The germline V gene encodes CDR1 SGHNT and CDR2 YYREEE (reference sequence). The CDR3 nucleotides read TGTGCCAGCAGCTTGTCCGGGACTAGTCAGTCCGAGCAGTACTTC. This gives the protein CASSLSGTSQSEQYF. Full variable domain (missing parts from reference TRBV5-4 and TRBJ2-7): ETGVTQSPTHLIKTRGQQVTLRCSSQSGHNTVSWYQQALGQGPQFIFQYYREEENGRGNFPPRFSGLQFPNYSSELNVNALELDDSALYLCASSLSGTSQSEQYFGPGTRLTVT.

The V and J genes are TRBV27 and TRBJ2-1, with 7 nucleotides matching TRBD2. Germline loops: CDR1 MNHEY, CDR2 SMNVEV (reference sequence). CDR3 length: 16 amino acids. The V segment lost 0 bases and the J segment 11 bases; nucleotides outside the gene matches: 13. The chain's CDR3 is CASSLSQAGAPMKQFF. The DNA of the CDR3 is TGTGCCAGCAGTTTATCCCAGGCGGGAGCCCCTATGAAGCAGTTCTTC.

This rearrangement joins TRBV12-3 or TRBV12-4 to TRBJ1-2; possibly TRBD1 for D (5 bases). The CDR3 is 13 amino acids. V lost 2 bases, J lost 3 bases, and 7 bases lay in between. This CDR3 is CASSLMTDYGYTF. The CDR3 nucleotides read TGTGCCAGCAGTTTAATGACAGACTATGGCTACACCTTC.

This chain joins TRBV24-1 and TRBJ2-3, with D hard to call. The CDR3 length is 14 residues. Deletions cut 1 base from V and 2 bases from J, with 6 bases between. Germline-derived CDR1 and CDR2 are KGHDR and SFDVKD. CDR3 DNA sequence: TGTGCCACCAGTGATTTCCCCATCACAGATACGCAGTATTTT. Protein sequence: CATSDFPITDTQYF.

V and J are TRBV15 and TRBJ1-1, with D possibly being TRBD1 (5 bases). The V gene's germline CDR1 is LNHNV and CDR2 YYDKDF (reference sequence). V was trimmed by 2 bases and J by 10 bases, leaving 11 bases between them. CDR3 size: 12 residues. The CDR3 sequence is CATSRQGNGAFF. In DNA, the CDR3 is TGTGCCACCAGCAGACAGGGTAACGGAGCTTTCTTT.

The chain has TRBV2 and TRBJ1-2, with D unclear. With 1 base removed from V and 6 bases from J, the gap between germline ends came to 12 bases. This CDR3 is 14 amino acids long. Germline loops: CDR1 SNHLY, CDR2 FYNNEI. CDR3 sequence: CASSEGPWADGYTF. In DNA, the CDR3 is TGTGCCAGCAGTGAAGGGCCGTGGGCAGATGGCTACACCTTC.

This chain joins TRBV6-5 and TRBJ1-1; D is possibly TRBD1 (5 bases). This CDR3 has 12 residues. The V end was cut by 8 bases, the J end by 2 bases, with 9 bases between. Per the germline V gene, CDR1 is MNHEY and CDR2 is SVGAGI. The CDR3 here is CASDRHNTEAFF. The CDR3 DNA is TGTGCCAGCGACAGACATAACACTGAAGCTTTCTTT.